A selection of T cell receptor beta chains follows, all from one sample in a study of beta chain features in type 1 diabetes. Here immunoSEQ multiplex PCR was the method, and the copy in TCRdb shows in-frame clones only, minus some. The profile shows about 150,000 clones, 7.5% to 10% of them singletons. The sample comprised central memory CD4+ T cells from blood. These receptors all stem from a woman aged 18-29 years in good health. The CDR3 runs from the conserved cysteine through the conserved F or W. The D gene is left open where the match is weak. For some rows the clone size is stated as once, few or many, or as a class when expanded; others skip it.

d_call: TRBD2; v_call: TRBV9; j_call: TRBJ2-7; clone_size: .; cdr3_nt: TGTGCCAGCAGCGCGGGACTAGCGGGGAGCTCCTACGAGCAGTACTTC; cdr3_aa: CASSAGLAGSSYEQYF
d_call: TRBD2; v_call: TRBV10-3; j_call: TRBJ2-5; clone_size: .; cdr3_nt: TGTGCCAGCAGACCACTAGCGGGGGGGAACAAAGAGACCCAGTACTTC; cdr3_aa: CASRPLAGGNKETQYF
d_call: TRBD1; v_call: TRBV5-6; j_call: TRBJ2-2; clone_size: .; cdr3_nt: TGTGCCAGCAGCGTCAGGGGGACCGGGGAGCTGTTTTTT; cdr3_aa: CASSVRGTGELFF
d_call: TRBD2; v_call: TRBV5-1; j_call: TRBJ2-1; clone_size: few; cdr3_nt: TGCGCCAGCAGCTTGGCCGGGGGGTTCTATGAGCAGTTCTTC; cdr3_aa: CASSLAGGFYEQFF
d_call: TRBD2; v_call: TRBV18; j_call: TRBJ2-7; clone_size: .; cdr3_nt: TGTGCCAGCTCACCCTCGGGACTAGCGGGCGTCGGCTCCTACGAGCAGTACTTC; cdr3_aa: CASSPSGLAGVGSYEQYF
d_call: .; v_call: TRBV19; j_call: TRBJ2-7; clone_size: .; cdr3_nt: TGTGCCAGTAGTACCGGACAGCACTACGAGCAGTACTTC; cdr3_aa: CASSTGQHYEQYF
d_call: .; v_call: TRBV18; j_call: TRBJ2-6; clone_size: .; cdr3_nt: TGTGCCAGCTCACCCTCAGGTGGGGCCAACGTCCTGACTTTC; cdr3_aa: CASSPSGGANVLTF
d_call: TRBD1; v_call: TRBV18; j_call: TRBJ1-4; clone_size: few; cdr3_nt: TGTGCCAGCTCACCTGACAGGGTGGGCGAAAAACTGTTTTTT; cdr3_aa: CASSPDRVGEKLFF
d_call: TRBD2; v_call: TRBV4-1; j_call: TRBJ2-7; clone_size: few; cdr3_nt: TGCGCCAGCAGCCGAACTAGCGGGCCAACCTACGAGCAGTACTTC; cdr3_aa: CASSRTSGPTYEQYF
d_call: TRBD1; v_call: TRBV7-9; j_call: TRBJ1-5; clone_size: many; cdr3_nt: TGTGCCAGCAGCGGGGACAGGGCTCAGCCCCAGCATTTT; cdr3_aa: CASSGDRAQPQHF
d_call: .; v_call: TRBV20-1; j_call: TRBJ1-4; clone_size: few; cdr3_nt: TGCAGTGCGGCCATAGAGGGAAAACTGTTTTTT; cdr3_aa: CSAAIEGKLFF
d_call: TRBD2; v_call: TRBV4-1; j_call: TRBJ2-1; clone_size: few; cdr3_nt: TGCGCCAGCAGCCGGAACCCCATCAGCGGGAGGGGTATAAATGAGCAGTTCTTC; cdr3_aa: CASSRNPISGRGINEQFF
d_call: TRBD1; v_call: TRBV28; j_call: TRBJ2-7; clone_size: .; cdr3_nt: TGTGCCAGCGGCTCGGTGGCAGGGGGCTCCTACGAGCAGTACTTC; cdr3_aa: CASGSVAGGSYEQYF
d_call: .; v_call: TRBV25-1; j_call: TRBJ2-3; clone_size: few; cdr3_nt: TGTGCCAGCAGTGAATGGGGCAGCTCTACAGATACGCAGTATTTT; cdr3_aa: CASSEWGSSTDTQYF
d_call: TRBD2; v_call: TRBV7-2; j_call: TRBJ2-3; clone_size: few; cdr3_nt: TGTGCCAGCAGCTTAGGGACTAGCCGGGCGCAGTATTTT; cdr3_aa: CASSLGTSRAQYF
d_call: .; v_call: TRBV4-1; j_call: TRBJ1-1; clone_size: few; cdr3_nt: TGTGCCAGCAGCCCTGGGGGGGGGCCTGAAGCTTTCTTT; cdr3_aa: CASSPGGGPEAFF
d_call: TRBD1; v_call: TRBV14; j_call: TRBJ2-3; clone_size: few; cdr3_nt: TGTGCCAGCAGCCAAGGAACAGGGGGCTTACGTACAGATACGCAGTATTTT; cdr3_aa: CASSQGTGGLRTDTQYF
d_call: .; v_call: TRBV10-3; j_call: TRBJ2-3; clone_size: few; cdr3_nt: TGTGCCATCAGTGATCACTTTTCGGAGCGGGGCACAGATACGCAGTATTTT; cdr3_aa: CAISDHFSERGTDTQYF
d_call: .; v_call: TRBV4-2; j_call: TRBJ2-3; clone_size: .; cdr3_nt: TGTGCCAGCAGCCAAGATGGGGGCGGGGGAGGAACAGATACGCAGTATTTT; cdr3_aa: CASSQDGGGGGTDTQYF
d_call: TRBD1; v_call: TRBV5-1; j_call: TRBJ2-7; clone_size: few; cdr3_nt: TGCGCCAGCAGCCCGGGACAGGGCGTCTACGAGCAGTACTTC; cdr3_aa: CASSPGQGVYEQYF
d_call: .; v_call: TRBV4-3; j_call: TRBJ2-2; clone_size: .; cdr3_nt: TGCGCCAGCAGCCAAGTGACGGGAGCCGGGGAGCTGTTTTTT; cdr3_aa: CASSQVTGAGELFF
d_call: .; v_call: TRBV11-2; j_call: TRBJ2-1; clone_size: few; cdr3_nt: TGTGCCAGCAGCTTAGTATGGAGGGCCAATGAGCAGTTCTTC; cdr3_aa: CASSLVWRANEQFF
d_call: .; v_call: TRBV4-2; j_call: TRBJ1-1; clone_size: .; cdr3_nt: TGTGCCAGCAGCCAAGAAGGTGAGACAATGAACACTGAAGCTTTCTTT; cdr3_aa: CASSQEGETMNTEAFF
d_call: TRBD1; v_call: TRBV7-9; j_call: TRBJ1-1; clone_size: .; cdr3_nt: TGTGCCAGCAGCCTCAGGGGACAGGGTAGTAAGGACACTGAAGCTTTCTTT; cdr3_aa: CASSLRGQGSKDTEAFF
d_call: .; v_call: TRBV29-1; j_call: TRBJ2-5; clone_size: many; cdr3_nt: TGCAGCGTTGACCCTAGCAAACAAGAGACCCAGTACTTC; cdr3_aa: CSVDPSKQETQYF
d_call: TRBD1; v_call: TRBV18; j_call: TRBJ1-1; clone_size: few; cdr3_nt: TGTGCCAGCTCACCAGGACAGGGGGCGGGCACTGAAGCTTTCTTT; cdr3_aa: CASSPGQGAGTEAFF
d_call: TRBD1; v_call: TRBV2; j_call: TRBJ1-6; clone_size: .; cdr3_nt: TGTGCCTCCTCGGACAGGGAAGGATCACCCCTCCACTTT; cdr3_aa: CASSDREGSPLHF
d_call: TRBD1; v_call: TRBV2; j_call: TRBJ1-4; clone_size: .; cdr3_nt: TGTGCCACCACCGCCGGGACAGGGGGCAGAGAACTGTTTTTT; cdr3_aa: CATTAGTGGRELFF
d_call: .; v_call: TRBV13; j_call: TRBJ2-3; clone_size: .; cdr3_nt: TGTGCCAGCAGCTTATTTATGCTAGGCGGGCGAGGGACAGATACGCAGTATTTT; cdr3_aa: CASSLFMLGGRGTDTQYF
d_call: .; v_call: TRBV30; j_call: TRBJ2-5; clone_size: .; cdr3_nt: TGTGCCTGGAGTGGGAATGGGCGCCTGCCCCAGTACTTC; cdr3_aa: CAWSGNGRLPQYF